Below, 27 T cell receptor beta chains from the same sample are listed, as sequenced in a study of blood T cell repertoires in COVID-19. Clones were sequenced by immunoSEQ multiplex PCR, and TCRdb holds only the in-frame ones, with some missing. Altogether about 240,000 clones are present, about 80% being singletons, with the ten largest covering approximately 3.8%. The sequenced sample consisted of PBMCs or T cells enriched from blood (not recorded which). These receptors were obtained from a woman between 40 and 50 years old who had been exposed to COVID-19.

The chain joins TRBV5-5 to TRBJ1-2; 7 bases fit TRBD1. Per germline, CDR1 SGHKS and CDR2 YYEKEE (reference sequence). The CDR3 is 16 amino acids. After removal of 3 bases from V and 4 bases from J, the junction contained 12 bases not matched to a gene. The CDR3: CASSSTDRVTSYGYTF. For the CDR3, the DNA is TGTGCCAGCAGCTCCACTGACAGGGTAACTTCCTATGGCTACACCTTC.

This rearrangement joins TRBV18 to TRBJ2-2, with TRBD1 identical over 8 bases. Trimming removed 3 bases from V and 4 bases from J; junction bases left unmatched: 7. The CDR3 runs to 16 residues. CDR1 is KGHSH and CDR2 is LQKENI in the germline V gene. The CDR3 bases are TGTGCCAGCTCACCCGCGCAGGGGGCGGCCACCGGGGAGCTGTTTTTT. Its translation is CASSPAQGAATGELFF.

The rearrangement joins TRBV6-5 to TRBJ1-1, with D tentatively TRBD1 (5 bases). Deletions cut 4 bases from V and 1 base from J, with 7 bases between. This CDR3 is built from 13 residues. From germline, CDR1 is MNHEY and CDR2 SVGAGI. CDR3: CASSLQENTEAFF. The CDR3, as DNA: TGTGCCAGCAGTTTACAGGAGAACACTGAAGCTTTCTTT.

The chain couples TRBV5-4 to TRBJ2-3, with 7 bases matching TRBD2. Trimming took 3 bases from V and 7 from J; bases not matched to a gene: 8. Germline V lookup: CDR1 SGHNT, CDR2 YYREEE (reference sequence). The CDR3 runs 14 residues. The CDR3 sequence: CASSWPGGEHTQYF. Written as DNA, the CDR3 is TGTGCCAGCAGCTGGCCGGGAGGCGAACATACGCAGTATTTT.

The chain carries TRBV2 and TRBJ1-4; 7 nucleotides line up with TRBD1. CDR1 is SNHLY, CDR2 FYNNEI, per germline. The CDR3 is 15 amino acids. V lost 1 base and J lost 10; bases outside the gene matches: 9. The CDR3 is CASSEGQGVWGKLFF. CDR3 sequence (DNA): TGTGCCAGCAGTGAAGGTCAGGGGGTCTGGGGAAAACTGTTTTTT.

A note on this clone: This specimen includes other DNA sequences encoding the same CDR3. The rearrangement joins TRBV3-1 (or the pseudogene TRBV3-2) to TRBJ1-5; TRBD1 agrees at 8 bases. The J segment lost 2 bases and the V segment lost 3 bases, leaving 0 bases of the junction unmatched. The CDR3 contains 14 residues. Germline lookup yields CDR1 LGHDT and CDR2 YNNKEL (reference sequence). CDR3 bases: TGTGCCAGCAGCCAGGGACAGGGCAATCAGCCCCAGCATTTT. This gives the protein CASSQGQGNQPQHF.

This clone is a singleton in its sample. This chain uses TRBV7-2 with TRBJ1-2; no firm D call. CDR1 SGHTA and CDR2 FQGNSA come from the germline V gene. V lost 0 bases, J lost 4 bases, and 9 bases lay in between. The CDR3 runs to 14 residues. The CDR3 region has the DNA TGTGCCAGCAGCTTAGCGGCAGGTCCCTATGGCTACACCTTC. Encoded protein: CASSLAAGPYGYTF.

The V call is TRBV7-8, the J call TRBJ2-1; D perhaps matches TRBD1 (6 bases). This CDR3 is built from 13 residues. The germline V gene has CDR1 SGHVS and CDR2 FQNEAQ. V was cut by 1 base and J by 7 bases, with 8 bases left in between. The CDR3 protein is CASSLGGRNEQFF. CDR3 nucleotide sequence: TGTGCCAGCAGCTTAGGGGGGCGAAATGAGCAGTTCTTC.

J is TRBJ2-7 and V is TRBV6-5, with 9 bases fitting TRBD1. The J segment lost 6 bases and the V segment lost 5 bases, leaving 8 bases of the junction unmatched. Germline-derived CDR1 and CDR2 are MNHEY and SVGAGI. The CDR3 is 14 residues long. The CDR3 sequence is CASSIEGTGTEQYF. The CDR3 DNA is TGTGCCAGCAGTATAGAGGGGACAGGGACCGAGCAGTACTTC.

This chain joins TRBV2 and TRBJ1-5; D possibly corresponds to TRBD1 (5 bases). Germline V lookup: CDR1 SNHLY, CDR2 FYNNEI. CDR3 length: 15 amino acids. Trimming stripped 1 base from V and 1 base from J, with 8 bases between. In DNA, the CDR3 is TGTGCCAGCAGTGAAGGGGCAGGGAGCAATCAGCCCCAGCATTTT. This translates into CASSEGAGSNQPQHF. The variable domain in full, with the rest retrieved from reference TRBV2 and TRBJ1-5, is EPEVTQTPSHQVTQMGQEVILRCVPISNHLYFYWYRQILGQKVEFLVSFYNNEISEKSEIFDDQFSVERPDGSNFTLKIRSTKLEDSAMYFCASSEGAGSNQPQHFGDGTRLSIL.

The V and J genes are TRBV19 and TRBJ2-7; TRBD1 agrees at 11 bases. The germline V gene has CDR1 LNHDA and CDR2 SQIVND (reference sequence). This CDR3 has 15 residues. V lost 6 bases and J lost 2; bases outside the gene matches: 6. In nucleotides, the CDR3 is TGTGCCAGTAGGGGACGGGGACAGGGGGCCTACGAGCAGTACTTC. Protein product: CASRGRGQGAYEQYF.

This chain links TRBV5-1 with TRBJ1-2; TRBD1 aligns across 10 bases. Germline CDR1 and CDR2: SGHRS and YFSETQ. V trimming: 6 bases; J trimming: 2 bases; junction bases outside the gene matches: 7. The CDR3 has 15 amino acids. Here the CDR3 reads CASKEGQGINYGYTF. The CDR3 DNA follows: TGCGCCAGCAAAGAGGGACAGGGGATCAACTATGGCTACACCTTC.

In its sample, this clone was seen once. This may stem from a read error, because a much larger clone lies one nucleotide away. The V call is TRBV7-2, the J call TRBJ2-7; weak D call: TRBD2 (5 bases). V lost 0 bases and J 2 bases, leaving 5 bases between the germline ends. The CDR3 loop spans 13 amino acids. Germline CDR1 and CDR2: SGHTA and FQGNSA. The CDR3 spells CASSLAGAYEQYF. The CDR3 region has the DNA TGTGCCAGCAGCTTAGCGGGAGCCTACGAGCAGTACTTC.

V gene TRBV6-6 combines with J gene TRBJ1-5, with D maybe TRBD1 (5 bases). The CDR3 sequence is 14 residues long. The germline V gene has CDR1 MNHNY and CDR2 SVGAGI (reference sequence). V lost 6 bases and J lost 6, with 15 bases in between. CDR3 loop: CASSPPPGGQPQHF. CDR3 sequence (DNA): TGTGCCAGCAGCCCGCCTCCCGGGGGTCAGCCCCAGCATTTT.

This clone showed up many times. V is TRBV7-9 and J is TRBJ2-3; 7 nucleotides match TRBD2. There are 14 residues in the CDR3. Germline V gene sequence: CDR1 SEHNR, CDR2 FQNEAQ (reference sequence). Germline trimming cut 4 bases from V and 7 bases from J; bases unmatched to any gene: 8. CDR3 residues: CASSSDGSGYTQYF. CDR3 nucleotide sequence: TGTGCCAGCAGCTCCGATGGTAGCGGGTATACGCAGTATTTT. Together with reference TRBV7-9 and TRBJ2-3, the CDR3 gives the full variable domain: DTGVSQNPRHKITKRGQNVTFRCDPISEHNRLYWYRQTLGQGPEFLTYFQNEAQLEKSRLLSDRFSAERPKGSFSTLEIQRTEQGDSAMYLCASSSDGSGYTQYFGPGTRLTVL.

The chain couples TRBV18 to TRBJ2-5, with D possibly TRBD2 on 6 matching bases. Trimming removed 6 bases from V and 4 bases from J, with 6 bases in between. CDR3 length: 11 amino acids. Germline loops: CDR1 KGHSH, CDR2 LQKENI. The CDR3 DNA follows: TGTGCCAGCTCCGGGGGAGAGACCCAGTACTTC. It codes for CASSGGETQYF.

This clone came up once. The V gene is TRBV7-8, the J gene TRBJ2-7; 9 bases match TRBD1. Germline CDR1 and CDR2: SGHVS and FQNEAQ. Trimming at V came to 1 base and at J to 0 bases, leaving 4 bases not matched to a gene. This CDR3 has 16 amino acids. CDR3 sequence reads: CASSLGGTGYSYEQYF. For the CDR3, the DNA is TGTGCCAGCAGCTTAGGAGGGACAGGGTACTCCTACGAGCAGTACTTC.

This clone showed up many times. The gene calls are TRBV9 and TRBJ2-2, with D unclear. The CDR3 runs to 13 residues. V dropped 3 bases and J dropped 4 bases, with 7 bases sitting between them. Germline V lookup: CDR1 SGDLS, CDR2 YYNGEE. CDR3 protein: CASSGLLTGELFF. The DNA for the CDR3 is TGTGCCAGCAGCGGCTTACTCACCGGGGAGCTGTTTTTT.

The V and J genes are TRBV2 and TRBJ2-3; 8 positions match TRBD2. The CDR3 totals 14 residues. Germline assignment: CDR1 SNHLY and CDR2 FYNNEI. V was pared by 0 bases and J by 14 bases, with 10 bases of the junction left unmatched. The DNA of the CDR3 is TGTGCCAGCAGTGAAGCGCGGGGGGCGGGATTTAGGTATTTT. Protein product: CASSEARGAGFRYF. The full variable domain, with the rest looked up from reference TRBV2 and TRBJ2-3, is EPEVTQTPSHQVTQMGQEVILRCVPISNHLYFYWYRQILGQKVEFLVSFYNNEISEKSEIFDDQFSVERPDGSNFTLKIRSTKLEDSAMYFCASSEARGAGFRYFGPGTRLTVL.

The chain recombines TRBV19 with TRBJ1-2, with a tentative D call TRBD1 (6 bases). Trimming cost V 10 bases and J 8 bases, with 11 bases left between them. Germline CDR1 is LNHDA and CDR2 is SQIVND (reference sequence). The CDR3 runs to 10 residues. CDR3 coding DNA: TGTGCCACACACAGGGTCGGCTACACCTTC. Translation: CATHRVGYTF.

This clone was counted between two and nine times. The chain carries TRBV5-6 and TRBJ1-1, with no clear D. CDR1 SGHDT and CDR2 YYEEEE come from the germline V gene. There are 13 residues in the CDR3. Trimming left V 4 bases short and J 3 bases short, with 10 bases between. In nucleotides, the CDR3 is TGTGCCAGCAGCCCGCACAGCCACACTGAAGCTTTCTTT. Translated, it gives CASSPHSHTEAFF.

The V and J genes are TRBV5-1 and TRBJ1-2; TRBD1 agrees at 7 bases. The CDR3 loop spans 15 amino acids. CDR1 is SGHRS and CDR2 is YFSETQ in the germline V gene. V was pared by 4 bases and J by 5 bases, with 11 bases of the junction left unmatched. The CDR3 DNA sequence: TGCGCCAGCAGCCCGGGCGACAGGGAGGTGTATGGCTACACCTTC. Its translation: CASSPGDREVYGYTF.

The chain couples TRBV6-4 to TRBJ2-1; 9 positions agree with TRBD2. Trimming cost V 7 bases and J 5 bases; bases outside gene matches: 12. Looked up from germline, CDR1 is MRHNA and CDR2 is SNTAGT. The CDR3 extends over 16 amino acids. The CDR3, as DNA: TGTGCCAGCACCTACCTCCGGGGCGGGGGGGACAATGAGCAGTTCTTC. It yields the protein CASTYLRGGGDNEQFF.

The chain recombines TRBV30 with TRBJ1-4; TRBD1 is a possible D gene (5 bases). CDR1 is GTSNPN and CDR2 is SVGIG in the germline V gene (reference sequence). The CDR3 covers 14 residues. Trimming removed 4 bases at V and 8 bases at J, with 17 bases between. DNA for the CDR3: TGTGCCTGGACCCTAGGTTACAGACAGGAAAAACTGTTTTTT. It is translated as CAWTLGYRQEKLFF.

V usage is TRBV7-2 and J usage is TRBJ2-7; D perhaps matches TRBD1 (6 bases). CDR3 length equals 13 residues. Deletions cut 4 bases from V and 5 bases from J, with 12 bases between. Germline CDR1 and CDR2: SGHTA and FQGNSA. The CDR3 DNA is TGTGCCAGCAGCTCTGGACAGATCGACGAGCAGTACTTC. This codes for CASSSGQIDEQYF.

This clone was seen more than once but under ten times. In nucleotides, the CDR3 is TGTGCCAGCAGCTTAGGACAGTCCCACGAGCAGTACTTC. Its protein product is CASSLGQSHEQYF. This chain connects TRBV7-8 to TRBJ2-7; D is perhaps TRBD1 (5 bases). Germline V gives CDR1 SGHVS, CDR2 FQNEAQ. There are 13 residues in the CDR3. V dropped 1 base and J dropped 5 bases, with 9 bases sitting between them. Drawing the rest from reference TRBV7-8 and TRBJ2-7, the complete variable domain is GAGVSQSPRYKVAKRGQDVALRCDPISGHVSLFWYQQALGQGPEFLTYFQNEAQLDKSGLPSDRFFAERPEGSVSTLKIQRTQQEDSAVYLCASSLGQSHEQYFGPGTRLTVT.

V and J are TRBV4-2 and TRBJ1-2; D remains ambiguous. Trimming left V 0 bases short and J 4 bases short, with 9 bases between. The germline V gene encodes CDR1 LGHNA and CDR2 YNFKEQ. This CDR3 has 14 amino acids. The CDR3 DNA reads TGTGCCAGCAGCCAAGATCTGGAGGCCTATGGCTACACCTTC. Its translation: CASSQDLEAYGYTF.